This TCR beta chain emerged from a study of identical twins. V was cut by 6 bases and J by 6 bases, with 12 bases left in between. Germline V gene data show CDR1 as SNHLY and CDR2 as FYNNEI. This CDR3 is 12 amino acids long. As concerns this clonotype: Its target is not known.

Study results and caveats: Beta out-of-frame sequences displayed a weaker excess of sharing between twins.

Via MiXCR, TCRdb re-called the 5' RACE reads, giving one row per CDR3 protein. The data show hundreds of thousands of distinct CDR3 sequences, more than 6.5% seen once. These records were also assigned to another study, of yellow fever vaccine responses in identical twins.

The source of this sequence is a young woman in good health. The chain joins TRBV2 to TRBJ2-7; no clear D gene. Sequenced input: PBMCs. The DNA of the CDR3 is TGTGCCAGCAGCCACGACGTCGGCGAGCAGTACTTC. It translates to CASSHDVGEQYF.